One and the same sample provided the 22 T cell receptor beta chains below, sequenced in a study of T cells in Graves' hyperthyroidism and ophthalmopathy. TCR beta CDR3 region amplification was performed from RNA transcripts. The HTBI primer set drove a first-round RT-PCR of the TCR CDR3. TCRdb re-derived calls from the multiplex PCR reads in MiXCR, one entry per CDR3 protein. The table lists more than 550,000 distinct CDR3 sequences, roughly a sixth of them singletons. Sequenced: blood. These receptors all come from a man in his fifties with Graves' hyperthyroidism.

The sample holds many counts of this clonotype. J is TRBJ1-5 and V is TRBV6-4, with D hard to call. The germline V gene has CDR1 MRHNA and CDR2 SNTAGT. This CDR3 has 14 amino acids. Trimming took off 3 bases at V and 2 bases at J, with 8 bases between the two ends. CDR3 DNA sequence: TGTGCCAGCAGTGAGCGACGGGGCAATCAGCCCCAGCATTTT. It yields the protein CASSERRGNQPQHF.

This clonotype was observed a handful of times. The rearrangement links TRBV7-9 to TRBJ1-4; no clear D gene. The germline V and J ends were trimmed by 3 bases and 3 bases, with 5 bases remaining between them. This CDR3 has 13 amino acids. CDR1 and CDR2 from the germline V gene are SEHNR and FQNEAQ (reference sequence). CDR3 amino acids: CASSLAANEKLFF. CDR3 DNA sequence: TGTGCCAGCAGCTTGGCGGCTAATGAAAAACTGTTTTTT.

This clonotype has at least ten counts. The V and J genes are TRBV6-1 and TRBJ2-5; D uncertain. V lost 5 bases, J lost 4 bases, and 11 bases lay in between. The CDR3 loop spans 13 amino acids. Per germline, CDR1 MNHNS and CDR2 SASEGT. CDR3 sequence reads: CASSWAPGETQYF. Written as DNA, the CDR3 is TGTGCCAGCAGTTGGGCCCCCGGAGAGACCCAGTACTTC.

This clonotype was seen repeatedly, ten times or more. The chain links TRBV6-2 or TRBV6-3 to TRBJ2-3; the D gene is possibly TRBD2 (5 bases). Trimming took off 0 bases at V and 0 bases at J, with 16 bases between the two ends. This CDR3 is built from 18 residues. Germline loops: CDR1 MNHEY, CDR2 SVGEGT. The CDR3 region is CASSYSTGLAKSTDTQYF. The CDR3 coding sequence is TGTGCCAGCAGTTACTCGACCGGGTTAGCGAAGAGCACAGATACGCAGTATTTT.

This clonotype was detected only a few times. The chain uses TRBV7-9 and TRBJ2-5, with 7 bases lining up with TRBD2. Looked up from germline, CDR1 is SEHNR and CDR2 is FQNEAQ (reference sequence). This CDR3 region has 17 residues. Trimming removed 0 bases from V and 2 bases from J; junction bases left unmatched: 9. The CDR3 protein is CASSLARRISGQETQYF. CDR3 coding DNA: TGTGCCAGCAGCTTAGCGCGTCGTATTAGCGGGCAAGAGACCCAGTACTTC.

At least ten counts were recorded for this clonotype. The chain couples TRBV2 to TRBJ1-4; TRBD1 is a possible D gene (5 bases). The CDR3 consists of 14 residues. V was trimmed by 6 bases and J by 4 bases, leaving 12 bases between them. Looked up from germline, CDR1 is SNHLY and CDR2 is FYNNEI. CDR3 sequence (DNA): TGTGCCAGCAGCCAGGGACCGATTAATGAAAAACTGTTTTTT. The encoded protein is CASSQGPINEKLFF.

This clonotype was counted between two and nine times. The gene calls are TRBV30 and TRBJ1-5; a weak D match, TRBD1 (5 bases). CDR3 length equals 14 residues. Germline CDR1 is GTSNPN and CDR2 is SVGIG (reference sequence). The ends were cut back, 1 base at V and 5 bases at J, with 12 bases in the middle. CDR3 in amino acids: CAWSASQGYQPQHF. DNA of the CDR3: TGTGCCTGGAGTGCCTCCCAGGGCTATCAGCCCCAGCATTTT.

This chain links TRBV20-1 with TRBJ2-3; 11 bases are a match to TRBD2. V shed 6 bases and J 0 bases; nucleotides not matched to a gene: 5. This CDR3 has 15 amino acids. CDR1 is DFQATT and CDR2 is SNEGSKA in the germline V gene (reference sequence). The CDR3 protein is CSASGTSGSTDTQYF. CDR3 nucleotides: TGCAGTGCGTCCGGGACTAGCGGTAGCACAGATACGCAGTATTTT.

This rearrangement joins TRBV10-3 to TRBJ1-2; no firm D call. V gave up 2 bases and J gave up 2 bases, with 6 bases separating them. The CDR3 has 13 residues. Looked up from germline, CDR1 is ENHRY and CDR2 is SYGVKD. CDR3 DNA sequence: TGTGCCATCAGTGAGGCGGAGAACTATGGCTACACCTTC. Protein sequence: CAISEAENYGYTF.

This clonotype was seen only a few times. The chain carries TRBV24-1 and TRBJ2-1, with 11 positions matching TRBD2. CDR1 and CDR2 from the germline V gene are KGHDR and SFDVKD. The CDR3 loop spans 16 amino acids. V gave up 9 bases and J gave up 9 bases; unmatched junction bases: 15. The CDR3 DNA reads TGTGCCACCCACCGACTAGCGGGATGGTCAGGGGGTGAGCAGTTCTTC. Translation gives CATHRLAGWSGGEQFF.

This clonotype was picked up many times. CDR3 protein: CASSLGSLGTGANVLTF. The DNA of the CDR3 is TGTGCCAGCAGCTTAGGCAGTTTAGGAACCGGGGCCAACGTCCTGACTTTC. This chain connects TRBV7-9 to TRBJ2-6, with D unclear. The CDR3 length is 17 residues. Per germline, CDR1 SEHNR and CDR2 FQNEAQ (reference sequence). V lost 1 base, J lost 4 bases, and 14 bases lay in between.

The table lists this clonotype with many counts. The chain links TRBV28 to TRBJ1-1; D is unresolved. V lost 2 bases and J lost 6, with 10 bases in between. The CDR3 extends over 13 amino acids. CDR1 is MDHEN, CDR2 SYDVKM, per germline. The CDR3 sequence is CASSLGPPPEAFF. Here the CDR3 DNA reads TGTGCCAGCAGTTTAGGCCCCCCGCCTGAAGCTTTCTTT.

This clonotype was counted only a few times. The CDR3 protein is CASSLMRFNEQFF. The CDR3 DNA is TGCGCCAGCAGCTTGATGAGGTTCAATGAGCAGTTCTTC. The chain recombines TRBV5-1 with TRBJ2-1; D remains unclear. CDR3 length equals 13 residues. From germline, CDR1 is SGHRS and CDR2 YFSETQ. Trimming removed 1 base from V and 6 bases from J, with 8 bases in between.

This chain uses TRBV29-1 with TRBJ2-2; 12 nucleotides match TRBD2. Trimming took 1 base from V and 7 from J; bases not matched to a gene: 7. The CDR3 runs 16 residues. Germline CDR1 and CDR2: SQVTM and ANQGSEA. The CDR3 DNA reads TGCAGCGTTGAAGCCCGACTAGCGGGAGCCGGCGGGGAGCTGTTTTTT. Amino acid sequence: CSVEARLAGAGGELFF.

The chain joins TRBV7-9 to TRBJ2-7, with D unresolved. V lost 2 bases to trimming and J lost 6 bases, with 20 bases between them. Looked up from germline, CDR1 is SEHNR and CDR2 is FQNEAQ (reference sequence). The CDR3 is 16 amino acids. CDR3 sequence reads: CASSLSFAETSPEQYF. DNA for the CDR3: TGTGCCAGCAGCTTATCTTTTGCGGAAACCTCGCCCGAGCAGTACTTC.

This clonotype was found many times. The chain employs TRBV11-2 and TRBJ1-2; possible D gene TRBD1, 6 bases. Germline CDR1 is SGHAT and CDR2 is FQNNGV. V was clipped by 5 bases and J by 1 base, with 17 bases between them. CDR3 size: 16 residues. The CDR3 coding sequence is TGTGCCAGCAGCGATTTCGGCCGGGACAATAACTATGGCTACACCTTC. Amino acid sequence: CASSDFGRDNNYGYTF.

This clonotype has just a few counts. V gene TRBV24-1 combines with J gene TRBJ1-2; 7 bases align to TRBD1. The germline CDR1 and CDR2 sequences are KGHDR and SFDVKD. With V trimmed by 10 bases and J by 1 base, 2 bases remained unmatched. This CDR3 has 12 residues. The CDR3 DNA reads TGTGCCACGAGGGACAGTAACTATGGCTACACCTTC. This encodes CATRDSNYGYTF.

This clonotype was recorded many times. The chain uses TRBV10-3 and TRBJ2-1; 10 bases match TRBD2. The V gene end was trimmed by 5 bases and the J gene end by 4 bases; junction bases not matched to a gene: 17. The CDR3 consists of 19 residues. Germline loops: CDR1 ENHRY, CDR2 SYGVKD. The CDR3 here is CAISTSRGSGRTLYNEQFF. The DNA of the CDR3 is TGTGCCATCAGTACAAGTAGGGGTAGCGGGAGGACCCTTTACAATGAGCAGTTCTTC.

For this clonotype: A much larger clone lies a single base off, so this may be a read error. J is TRBJ2-1 and V is TRBV20-1; 11 bases are a match to TRBD2. The V gene's germline CDR1 is DFQATT and CDR2 SNEGSKA (reference sequence). The CDR3 length is 13 residues. The CDR3 loop is CSQIAGGYNKQFF. The CDR3 DNA is TGCAGTCAAATAGCGGGAGGGTACAATAAGCAGTTCTTC.

In its sample, this clonotype was seen many times. The J gene is TRBJ1-1, the V gene TRBV24-1; D might be TRBD1 (5 bases). The germline V and J ends were trimmed by 3 bases and 11 bases, with 18 bases remaining between them. This CDR3 is built from 14 residues. In germline, CDR1 is KGHDR, CDR2 SFDVKD. The CDR3 sequence is CATSDTRQRGGAFF. The DNA for the CDR3 is TGTGCCACCAGTGATACCCGACAGCGAGGTGGGGCTTTCTTT.

This chain joins TRBV30 and TRBJ1-4; TRBD1 is a possible D gene (5 bases). Germline V gives CDR1 GTSNPN, CDR2 SVGIG (reference sequence). V shed 0 bases and J shed 7 bases, with 15 bases lying between them. The CDR3 has 15 amino acids. DNA of the CDR3: TGTGCCTGGAGTGTATTTGGGCAGGGTCGTGAAAAACTGTTTTTT. This codes for CAWSVFGQGREKLFF.

This clonotype appeared many times. The chain employs TRBV4-1 and TRBJ1-4, with D possibly TRBD1 on 5 matching bases. Germline V gives CDR1 MGHRA, CDR2 YSYEKL. This CDR3 is built from 15 residues. Trimming removed 3 bases at V and 6 bases at J, with 14 bases between. CDR3 sequence (DNA): TGCGCCAGCAGCCACGGATGGATAGGGGATGAAAAACTGTTTTTT. This sequence encodes CASSHGWIGDEKLFF.